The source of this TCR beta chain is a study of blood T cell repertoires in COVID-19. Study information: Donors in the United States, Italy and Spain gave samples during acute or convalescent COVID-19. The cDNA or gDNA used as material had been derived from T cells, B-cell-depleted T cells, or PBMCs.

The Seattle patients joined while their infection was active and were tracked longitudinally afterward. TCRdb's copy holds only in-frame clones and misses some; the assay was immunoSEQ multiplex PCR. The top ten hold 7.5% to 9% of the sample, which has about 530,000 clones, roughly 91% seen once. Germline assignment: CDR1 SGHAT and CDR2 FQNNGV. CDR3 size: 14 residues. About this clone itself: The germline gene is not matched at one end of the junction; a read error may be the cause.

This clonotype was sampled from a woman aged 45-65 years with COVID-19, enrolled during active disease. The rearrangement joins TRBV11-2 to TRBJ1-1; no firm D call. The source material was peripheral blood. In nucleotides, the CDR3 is TGTGCCAGCAGGTTAGGGCAATCGAACACTGAAGCTTTCTTT. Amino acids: CASRLGQSNTEAFF.